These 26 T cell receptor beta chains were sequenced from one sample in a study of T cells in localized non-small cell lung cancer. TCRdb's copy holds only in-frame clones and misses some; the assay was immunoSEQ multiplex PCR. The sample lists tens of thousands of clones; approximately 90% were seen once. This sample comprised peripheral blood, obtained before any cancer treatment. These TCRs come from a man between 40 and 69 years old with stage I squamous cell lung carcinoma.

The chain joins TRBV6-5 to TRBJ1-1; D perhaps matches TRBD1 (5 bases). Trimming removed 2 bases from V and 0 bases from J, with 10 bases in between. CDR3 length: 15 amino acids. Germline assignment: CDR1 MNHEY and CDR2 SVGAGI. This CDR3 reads CASSYGPRVNTEAFF. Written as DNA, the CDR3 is TGTGCCAGCAGTTACGGTCCCAGGGTGAACACTGAAGCTTTCTTT.

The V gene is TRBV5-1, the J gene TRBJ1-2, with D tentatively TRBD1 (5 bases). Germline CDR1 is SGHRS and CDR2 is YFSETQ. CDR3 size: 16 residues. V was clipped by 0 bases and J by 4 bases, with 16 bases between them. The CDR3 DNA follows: TGCGCCAGCAGCTTGGCCTTGGGGAGTGGGGCCTATGGCTACACCTTC. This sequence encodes CASSLALGSGAYGYTF.

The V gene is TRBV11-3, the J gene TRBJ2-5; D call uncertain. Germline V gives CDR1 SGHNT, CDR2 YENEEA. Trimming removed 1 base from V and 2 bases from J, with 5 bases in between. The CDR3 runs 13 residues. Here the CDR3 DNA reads TGTGCCAGCAGCTTAGGAGGACAAGAGACCCAGTACTTC. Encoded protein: CASSLGGQETQYF.

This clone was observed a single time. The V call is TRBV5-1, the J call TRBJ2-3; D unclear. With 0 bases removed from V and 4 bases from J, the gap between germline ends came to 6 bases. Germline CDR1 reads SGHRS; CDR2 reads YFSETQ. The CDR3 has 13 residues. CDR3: CASSLAGPDTQYF. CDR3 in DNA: TGCGCCAGCAGCTTGGCCGGTCCAGATACGCAGTATTTT.

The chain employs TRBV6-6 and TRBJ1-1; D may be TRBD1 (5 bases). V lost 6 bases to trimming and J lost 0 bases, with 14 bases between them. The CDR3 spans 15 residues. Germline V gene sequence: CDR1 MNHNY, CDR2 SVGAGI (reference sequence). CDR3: CASRSPTAMNTEAFF. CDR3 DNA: TGTGCCAGCAGGTCCCCGACAGCAATGAACACTGAAGCTTTCTTT.

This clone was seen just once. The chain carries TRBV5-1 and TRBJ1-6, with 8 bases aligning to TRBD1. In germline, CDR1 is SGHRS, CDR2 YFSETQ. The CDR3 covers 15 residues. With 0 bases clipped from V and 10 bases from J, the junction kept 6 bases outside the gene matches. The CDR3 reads CASSLEAGGSSPLHF. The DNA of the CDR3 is TGCGCCAGCAGCTTGGAGGCAGGGGGCAGCTCACCCCTCCACTTT.

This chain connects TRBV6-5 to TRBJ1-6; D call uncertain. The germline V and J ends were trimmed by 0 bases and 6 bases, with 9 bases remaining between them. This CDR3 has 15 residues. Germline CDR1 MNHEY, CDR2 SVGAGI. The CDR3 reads CASSYSPVPNSPLHF. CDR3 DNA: TGTGCCAGCAGTTACTCCCCGGTACCTAATTCACCCCTCCACTTT.

CDR3 loop: CASSWPSFQGNTIYF. In nucleotides, the CDR3 is TGTGCCAGTAGTTGGCCGTCATTCCAGGGAAACACCATATATTTT. The chain couples TRBV19 to TRBJ1-3; D is ambiguous. V shed 5 bases and J shed 4 bases, with 15 bases lying between them. Germline values: CDR1 LNHDA, CDR2 SQIVND (reference sequence). The CDR3 extends over 15 amino acids.

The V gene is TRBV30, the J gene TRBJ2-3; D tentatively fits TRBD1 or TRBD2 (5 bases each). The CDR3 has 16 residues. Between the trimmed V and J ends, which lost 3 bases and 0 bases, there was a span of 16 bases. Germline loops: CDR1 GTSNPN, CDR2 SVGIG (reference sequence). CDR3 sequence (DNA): TGTGCCTGGAGCCCCGGGACCGCCACAAGCACAGATACGCAGTATTTT. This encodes CAWSPGTATSTDTQYF.

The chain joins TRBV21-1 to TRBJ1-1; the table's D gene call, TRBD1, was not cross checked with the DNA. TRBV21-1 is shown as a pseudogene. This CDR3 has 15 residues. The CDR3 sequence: CASSNRPTANTEAFF. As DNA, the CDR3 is TGTGCCAGCAGCAACCGCCCGACAGCGAACACTGAAGCTTTCTTT.

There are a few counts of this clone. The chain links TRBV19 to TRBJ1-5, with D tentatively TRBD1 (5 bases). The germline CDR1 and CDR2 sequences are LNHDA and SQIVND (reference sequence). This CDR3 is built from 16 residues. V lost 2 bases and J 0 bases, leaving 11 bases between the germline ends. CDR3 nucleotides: TGTGCCAGTAGTATATTAGGGGCGTATAGCAATCAGCCCCAGCATTTT. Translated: CASSILGAYSNQPQHF.

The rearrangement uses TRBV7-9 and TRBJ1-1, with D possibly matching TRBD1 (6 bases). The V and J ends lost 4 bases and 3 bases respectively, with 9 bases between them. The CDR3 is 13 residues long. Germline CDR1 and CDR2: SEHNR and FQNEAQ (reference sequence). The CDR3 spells CASSWTDYTEAFF. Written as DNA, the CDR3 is TGTGCCAGCAGCTGGACAGATTACACTGAAGCTTTCTTT.

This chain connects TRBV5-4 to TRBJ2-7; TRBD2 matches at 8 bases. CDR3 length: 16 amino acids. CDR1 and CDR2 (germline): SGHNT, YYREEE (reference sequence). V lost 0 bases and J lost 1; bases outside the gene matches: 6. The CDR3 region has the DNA TGTGCCAGCAGCTTGGGCGGGGGGCGCGTGTCCTACGAGCAGTACTTC. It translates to CASSLGGGRVSYEQYF.

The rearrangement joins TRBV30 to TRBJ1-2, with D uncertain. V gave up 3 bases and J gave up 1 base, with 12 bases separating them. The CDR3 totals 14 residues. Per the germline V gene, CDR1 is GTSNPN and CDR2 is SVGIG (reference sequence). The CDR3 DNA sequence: TGTGCCTGGAGCCCCTCCACAGTTAACTATGGCTACACCTTC. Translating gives CAWSPSTVNYGYTF.

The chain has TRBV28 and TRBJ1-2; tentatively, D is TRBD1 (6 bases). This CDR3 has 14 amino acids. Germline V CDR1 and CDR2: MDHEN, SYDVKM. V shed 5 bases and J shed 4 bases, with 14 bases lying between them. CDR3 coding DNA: TGTGCCAGCAGTCGGATCCGGGACACCTATGGCTACACCTTC. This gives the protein CASSRIRDTYGYTF.

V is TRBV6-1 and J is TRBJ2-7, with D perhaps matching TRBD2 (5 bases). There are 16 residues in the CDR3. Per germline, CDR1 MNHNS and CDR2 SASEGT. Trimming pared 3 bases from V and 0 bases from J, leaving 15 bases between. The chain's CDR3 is CASSDPGGGNSYEQYF. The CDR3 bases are TGTGCCAGCAGTGACCCTGGAGGCGGCAACTCCTACGAGCAGTACTTC.

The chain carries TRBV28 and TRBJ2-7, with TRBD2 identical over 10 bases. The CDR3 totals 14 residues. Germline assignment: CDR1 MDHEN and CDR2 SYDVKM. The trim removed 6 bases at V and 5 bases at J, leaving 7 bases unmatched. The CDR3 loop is CASRSGTSVNEQYF. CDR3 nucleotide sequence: TGTGCCAGCAGGTCCGGGACTAGCGTCAACGAGCAGTACTTC.

The CDR3 here is CASSLTVSYEQYF. Written as DNA, the CDR3 is TGCGCCAGCAGCCTGACAGTCTCCTACGAGCAGTACTTC. The chain employs TRBV5-1 and TRBJ2-7, with a tentative D call TRBD1 (5 bases). The CDR3 length is 13 residues. V was trimmed by 4 bases and J by 0 bases, leaving 8 bases between them. Per germline, CDR1 SGHRS and CDR2 YFSETQ.

This chain's CDR3 is CAGGGGKTQYF. Here the CDR3 DNA reads TGTGCCGGAGGGGGAGGAAAGACCCAGTACTTC. The rearrangement joins TRBV2 to TRBJ2-5; tentatively, D is TRBD1 or TRBD2 (6 bases each). CDR1 and CDR2 (germline): SNHLY, FYNNEI. The CDR3 spans 11 residues. V was cut by 11 bases and J by 6 bases, with 13 bases left in between.

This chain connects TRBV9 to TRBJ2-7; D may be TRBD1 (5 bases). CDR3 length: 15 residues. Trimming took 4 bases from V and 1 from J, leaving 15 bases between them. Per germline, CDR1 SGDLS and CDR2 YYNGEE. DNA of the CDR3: TGTGCCAGCAGCCCGACGCCAGGGTGGTCCTACGAGCAGTACTTC. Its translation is CASSPTPGWSYEQYF.

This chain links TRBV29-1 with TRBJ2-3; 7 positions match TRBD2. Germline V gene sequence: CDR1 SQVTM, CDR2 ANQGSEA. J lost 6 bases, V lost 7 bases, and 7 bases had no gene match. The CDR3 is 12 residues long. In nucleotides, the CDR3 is TGCAGCGCGGGGGGATTTGGCGATACGCAGTATTTT. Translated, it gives CSAGGFGDTQYF.

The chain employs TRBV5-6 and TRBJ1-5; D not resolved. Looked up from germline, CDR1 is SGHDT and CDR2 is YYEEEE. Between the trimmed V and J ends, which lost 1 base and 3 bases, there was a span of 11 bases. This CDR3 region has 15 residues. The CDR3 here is CASSLRNLYNQPQHF. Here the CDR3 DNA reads TGTGCCAGCAGCTTGAGGAACCTCTACAATCAGCCCCAGCATTTT.

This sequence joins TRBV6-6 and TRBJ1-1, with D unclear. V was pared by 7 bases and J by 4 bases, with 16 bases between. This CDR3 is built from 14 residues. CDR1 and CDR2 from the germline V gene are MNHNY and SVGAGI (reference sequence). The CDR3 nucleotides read TGTGCCAGCACCCACCGGGGAGGACGCACTGAAGCTTTCTTT. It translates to CASTHRGGRTEAFF.

The CDR3 coding sequence is TGTGCCATCAGTGAGACGGCCAGGGCGAGGTACGAGCAGTACTTC. Translating gives CAISETARARYEQYF. This chain connects TRBV10-3 to TRBJ2-7; D perhaps matches TRBD1 (5 bases). Germline V lookup: CDR1 ENHRY, CDR2 SYGVKD. V dropped 2 bases and J dropped 4 bases, with 15 bases sitting between them. This CDR3 is 15 amino acids long.

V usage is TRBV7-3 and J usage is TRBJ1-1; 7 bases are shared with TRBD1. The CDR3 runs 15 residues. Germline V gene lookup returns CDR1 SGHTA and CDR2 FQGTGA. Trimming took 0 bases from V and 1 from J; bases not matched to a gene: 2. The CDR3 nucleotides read TGTGCCAGCAGCTTAACGGGGACAGCGAACACTGAAGCTTTCTTT. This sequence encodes CASSLTGTANTEAFF.

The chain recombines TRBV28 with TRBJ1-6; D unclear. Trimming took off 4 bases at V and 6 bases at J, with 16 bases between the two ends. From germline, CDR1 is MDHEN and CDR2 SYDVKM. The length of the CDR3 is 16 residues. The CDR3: CASSSISGRSNSPLHF. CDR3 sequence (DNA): TGTGCCAGCAGTTCCATCTCCGGACGGTCTAATTCACCCCTCCACTTT.